The text below deals with one TCR beta chain. Its antigen is unidentified. Time point indicated: sample taken at primary tumor resection. These data originate in a study of spatial heterogeneity in lung cancer. Study-wide context: Detection consistently captured more beta-chain sequences than alpha-chain sequences. Findings and caveats of the study: Intratumoral expanded alpha and beta TCR counts were found to track tumor mutation counts.

TCRdb re-called the 5' RACE reads with MiXCR, one entry per CDR3 protein. The sample contains some 25,000 distinct CDR3 sequences, about 7.6% of which appear only once. The specimen comprised lung tumor tissue, sampled at surgery. This sequence originates from a male donor with early-stage non-small cell lung cancer.

The CDR3 DNA sequence: TGCGCCAGCAGCCAAGTAGGGGGCTGGACTGAAGCTTTCTTT. Protein: CASSQVGGWTEAFF. J is TRBJ1-1 and V is TRBV4-1; 7 nucleotides line up with TRBD1. The trim removed 1 base at V and 5 bases at J, leaving 4 bases unmatched. The CDR3 has 14 residues. Germline V gene data show CDR1 as MGHRA and CDR2 as YSYEKL.